A single sample is the source of the 19 T cell receptor beta chains below, sequenced in a study of identical twins. TCRdb independently ran MiXCR on the 5' RACE reads; one entry per CDR3 protein. The sample records 1.5 million to 2 million distinct CDR3 sequences, under 35% being singletons. Sequencing was carried out using cord blood. These receptors came from a newborn girl in good health.

This clonotype has a handful of counts. This chain joins TRBV15 and TRBJ2-7, with unresolved D. Germline CDR1 and CDR2: LNHNV and YYDKDF (reference sequence). V was pared by 5 bases and J by 1 base, with 9 bases between. CDR3 length equals 13 residues. CDR3 coding DNA: TGTGCCACCAGCCTCGACCCTTCCTACGAGCAGTACTTC. Amino acid sequence: CATSLDPSYEQYF.

A few counts support this clonotype. V and J are TRBV28 and TRBJ1-2; TRBD1 agrees at 9 bases. Germline V gives CDR1 MDHEN, CDR2 SYDVKM. The length of the CDR3 is 15 residues. V shed 4 bases, J shed 4 bases, and the junction held 7 bases outside the gene matches. CDR3 loop: CASSSPPGQGYGYTF. Here the CDR3 DNA reads TGTGCCAGCAGTTCCCCCCCGGGACAGGGCTATGGCTACACCTTC.

This chain uses TRBV28 with TRBJ2-7, with D perhaps matching TRBD1 or TRBD2 (5 bases each). This CDR3 comprises 15 residues. Germline-derived CDR1 and CDR2 are MDHEN and SYDVKM. Trimming removed 10 bases at V and 6 bases at J, with 25 bases between. The CDR3 region is CAIRNGAPTGIEQYF. DNA for the CDR3: TGTGCCATCAGAAACGGGGCCCCTACAGGTATCGAGCAGTACTTC.

The chain joins TRBV28 to TRBJ2-2, with D perhaps matching TRBD1 (5 bases). From germline, CDR1 is MDHEN and CDR2 SYDVKM. This CDR3 is built from 15 residues. Trimming took 5 bases from V and 4 from J, leaving 14 bases between them. Here the CDR3 DNA reads TGTGCCAGCAGTCAATGGGGCATCTTCACCGGGGAGCTGTTTTTT. It encodes CASSQWGIFTGELFF.

This clonotype has a count of ten or more. V and J are TRBV2 and TRBJ2-7; D uncertain. The germline V and J ends were trimmed by 6 bases and 0 bases, with 15 bases remaining between them. This CDR3 is built from 15 residues. CDR1 is SNHLY and CDR2 is FYNNEI in the germline V gene. The CDR3 protein is CASSESPDHSYEQYF. CDR3 DNA sequence: TGTGCCAGCAGCGAAAGCCCGGATCACTCCTACGAGCAGTACTTC.

This clonotype was picked up many times. The chain links TRBV28 to TRBJ2-1; no clear D. V was clipped by 7 bases and J by 8 bases, with 18 bases between them. CDR3 length: 14 amino acids. Germline loops: CDR1 MDHEN, CDR2 SYDVKM. The CDR3 region has the DNA TGTGCCAGCAACGAAATCCCGGTAAGAGATGAGCAGTTCTTC. Translation gives CASNEIPVRDEQFF.

The sample holds many counts of this clonotype. V usage is TRBV5-1 and J usage is TRBJ2-7; 10 bases agree with TRBD2. This CDR3 spans 15 amino acids. Per the germline V gene, CDR1 is SGHRS and CDR2 is YFSETQ. Trimming took 5 bases from V and 3 from J; bases not matched to a gene: 8. For the CDR3, the DNA is TGCGCCAGCAGACGGCTAGCGGGAGAGAACTACGAGCAGTACTTC. Its translation: CASRRLAGENYEQYF. Supplemented by reference TRBV5-1 and TRBJ2-7, the full variable domain reads KAGVTQTPRYLIKTRGQQVTLSCSPISGHRSVSWYQQTPGQGLQFLFEYFSETQRNKGNFPGRFSGRQFSNSRSEMNVSTLELGDSALYLCASRRLAGENYEQYFGPGTRLTVT.

The chain recombines TRBV2 with TRBJ1-6; D perhaps matches TRBD1 (5 bases). The CDR3 runs 14 residues. Trimming shortened V by 6 bases and J by 10 bases, and 16 bases separated the two germline ends. Germline V gives CDR1 SNHLY, CDR2 FYNNEI. The CDR3 DNA reads TGTGCCAGCAGCAATCAGGGACTGCTCTCACCCCTCCACTTT. Translated: CASSNQGLLSPLHF.

For this clonotype: Since a much larger clone is just one base distant, this may be a read error. This chain links TRBV5-1 with TRBJ2-7; possible D gene TRBD1, 6 bases. From germline, CDR1 is SGHRS and CDR2 YFSETQ. V dropped 0 bases and J dropped 2 bases, with 9 bases sitting between them. The CDR3 loop spans 14 amino acids. The CDR3 DNA reads TGCGCCAGCAGCTTGGCCCGGGACACCTACGAGCAGTACTTC. Its translation is CASSLARDTYEQYF.

The CDR3: CSARGPRSGRVQFF. CDR3 nucleotide sequence: TGCAGTGCTAGAGGTCCCCGGAGCGGGAGAGTTCAGTTCTTC. The chain uses TRBV20-1 and TRBJ2-1, with 8 bases aligning to TRBD2. Germline loops: CDR1 DFQATT, CDR2 SNEGSKA (reference sequence). The junction had 12 bases not matched to a gene; V was cut back by 1 base and J by 13 bases. This CDR3 region has 14 residues.

The chain recombines TRBV20-1 with TRBJ1-2; no firm D call. The CDR3 covers 14 residues. V lost 3 bases and J 4 bases, leaving 15 bases between the germline ends. The germline CDR1 and CDR2 sequences are DFQATT and SNEGSKA (reference sequence). CDR3 nucleotides: TGCAGTGCTAGTTCCCTTATAGACGGCTATGGCTACACCTTC. Translation gives CSASSLIDGYGYTF.

This chain joins TRBV3-1 and TRBJ2-7; unclear D gene. CDR3 length: 13 amino acids. V lost 2 bases to trimming and J lost 7 bases, with 12 bases between them. Germline CDR1 and CDR2: LGHDT and YNNKEL (reference sequence). In DNA form, the CDR3 reads TGTGCCAGCAGCCAAAGTACTTCGGCAGAGCAGTACTTC. Protein product: CASSQSTSAEQYF.

This clonotype was counted between two and nine times. The chain links TRBV6-5 to TRBJ1-5, with TRBD1 as a possible D gene (6 bases). Trimming left V 0 bases short and J 6 bases short, with 12 bases between. The CDR3 extends over 15 amino acids. In germline, CDR1 is MNHEY, CDR2 SVGAGI. Here the CDR3 DNA reads TGTGCCAGCAGTTACTCGGGGGCGGTTAGTCAGCCCCAGCATTTT. Amino acid sequence: CASSYSGAVSQPQHF.

The chain carries TRBV7-8 and TRBJ2-7; D is unclear. Trimming took off 1 base at V and 7 bases at J, with 11 bases between the two ends. The CDR3 covers 13 residues. Germline CDR1 and CDR2: SGHVS and FQNEAQ. CDR3 bases: TGTGCCAGCAGCTTAGTTCTACCCCGGGAGCAGTACTTC. It is translated as CASSLVLPREQYF.

The rearrangement joins TRBV20-1 to TRBJ1-1; no definite D call. Germline V gene sequence: CDR1 DFQATT, CDR2 SNEGSKA (reference sequence). This CDR3 is built from 12 residues. V was clipped by 6 bases and J by 5 bases, with 13 bases between them. The CDR3, as DNA: TGCAGTGCCCAATCTTGGGGAACTGAAGCTTTCTTT. This encodes CSAQSWGTEAFF.

Remarks on this clonotype: With a much larger clone just one base away, this may be a read error. V usage is TRBV7-9 and J usage is TRBJ1-4; D call uncertain. The CDR3 has 16 residues. Germline CDR1 reads SEHNR; CDR2 reads FQNEAQ (reference sequence). Trimming removed 1 base at V and 5 bases at J, with 14 bases between. The CDR3 coding sequence is TGTGCCAGCAGCTTAGGCCGGTTGGTGACGAATGAAAAACTGTTTTTT. As protein: CASSLGRLVTNEKLFF. The complete variable domain, with remaining parts taken from reference TRBV7-9 and TRBJ1-4, reads DTGVSQNPRHKITKRGQNVTFRCDPISEHNRLYWYRQTLGQGPEFLTYFQNEAQLEKSRLLSDRFSAERPKGSFSTLEIQRTEQGDSAMYLCASSLGRLVTNEKLFFGSGTQLSVL.

This clonotype was seen a few times. The rearrangement uses TRBV4-2 and TRBJ2-1; 11 bases fit TRBD2. There are 18 residues in the CDR3. J gave up 6 bases and V 0 bases, and 10 bases lay outside the gene matches. Germline V gene data show CDR1 as LGHNA and CDR2 as YNFKEQ. The CDR3 loop reads CASSQEIPPSGRPNEQFF. DNA for the CDR3: TGTGCCAGCAGCCAAGAAATTCCCCCTAGCGGGAGGCCCAATGAGCAGTTCTTC.

This clonotype was seen only a few times. The rearrangement links TRBV21-1 to TRBJ2-4; no check of the table's D call, TRBD1, against the DNA was made. TRBV21-1 is assigned pseudogene status. This CDR3 has 15 residues. CDR3 coding DNA: TGTGCCAGCAGCACCCCGACAGAAGCCAAAAACATTCAGTACTTC. Amino acids: CASSTPTEAKNIQYF.

The rearrangement uses TRBV29-1 and TRBJ2-7; weak D call: TRBD2 (7 bases). Trimming stripped 4 bases from V and 5 bases from J, with 12 bases between. The CDR3 is 12 amino acids. The germline gives CDR1 SQVTM, CDR2 ANQGSEA. The CDR3 loop reads CSVAGGPNEQYF. The DNA of the CDR3 is TGCAGCGTTGCCGGGGGGCCCAACGAGCAGTACTTC.